This TCR beta chain appears in the sequencing data of a study of vaccination effects on CD4 cells after COVID-19. Study-wide context: Every well housed around 2.1 million PBMC, which grew in culture alongside 10 IU/ml IL-2 and 10 ug/ml peptides.

The repertoire was sequenced with immunoSEQ multiplex PCR; TCRdb's copy has only in-frame clones and lacks some. The sample records 50,000 to 70,000 clones, approximately 80% being singletons. Between the trimmed V and J ends, which lost 5 bases and 2 bases, there was a span of 13 bases. Germline V gives CDR1 MGHDK, CDR2 SYGVNS. CDR3 length: 15 amino acids. A note on this clone: The antigen remains undetermined.

Isolating CD4+ T cells followed about 10 days of culture. Participants received two doses of either the BNT162b2 or mRNA-1273 vaccine. The authors exchanged half the medium for IL-2 medium on days 3 and 7. The sequences come from CD4+ T cells from PBMCs cultured without peptide, collected after COVID-19 vaccination. The TCR was taken from a human donor who received a COVID-19 vaccine. This chain connects TRBV25-1 to TRBJ1-3, with D uncertain. The CDR3 here is CASSPTDTPGNTIYF. Here the CDR3 DNA reads TGTGCCAGCAGTCCTACCGACACCCCTGGAAACACCATATATTTT.